These 27 T cell receptor beta chains were all obtained from the same sample, sequenced in a study of blood T cell repertoires in COVID-19. Repertoires were generated with immunoSEQ multiplex PCR, while TCRdb's copy carries only in-frame clones and drops some. The top ten hold roughly 7.8% of the sample, which has approximately 260,000 clones, approximately 90% seen once. The sequenced sample was peripheral blood. These receptors all come from a man in his fifties or sixties who had recovered from COVID-19.

This clone has more than one count but fewer than ten. V and J are TRBV9 and TRBJ1-2; 7 nucleotides agree with TRBD1. This CDR3 comprises 14 residues. CDR1 SGDLS and CDR2 YYNGEE come from the germline V gene. Unmatched junction bases numbered 8, after V lost 3 bases and J lost 6 bases. The CDR3 DNA reads TGTGCCAGCAGCGCACAACTAACAGGGGATGGCTACACCTTC. It specifies CASSAQLTGDGYTF.

This chain joins TRBV10-3 and TRBJ2-3, with a weak D call TRBD2 (5 bases). Germline loops: CDR1 ENHRY, CDR2 SYGVKD. V was cut by 2 bases and J by 2 bases, with 14 bases left in between. The CDR3 is made up of 16 amino acids. The CDR3 DNA is TGTGCCATCAGTGAGGAGGGCCGAGCCTTCACAGATACGCAGTATTTT. Protein product: CAISEEGRAFTDTQYF.

V is TRBV18 and J is TRBJ1-1, with a weak D call TRBD1 (5 bases). Per germline, CDR1 KGHSH and CDR2 LQKENI. The CDR3 has 14 amino acids. Trimming pared 3 bases from V and 1 base from J, leaving 9 bases between. This CDR3 reads CASSPLGGNTEAFF. DNA for the CDR3: TGTGCCAGCTCACCCTTGGGGGGGAACACTGAAGCTTTCTTT.

The chain couples TRBV5-6 to TRBJ2-7, with D unclear. The CDR3 length is 12 residues. CDR1 is SGHDT and CDR2 is YYEEEE in the germline V gene. Trimming removed 3 bases at V and 2 bases at J, with 6 bases between. The CDR3 coding sequence is TGTGCCAGCAGCTCAAACACCTACGAGCAGTACTTC. It encodes CASSSNTYEQYF.

The V and J genes are TRBV19 and TRBJ1-4, with D perhaps matching TRBD1 (5 bases). V lost 11 bases and J lost 4, with 26 bases in between. Germline V lookup: CDR1 LNHDA, CDR2 SQIVND (reference sequence). This CDR3 spans 17 amino acids. The CDR3 reads CAVSRAYSALLNEKLFF. For the CDR3, the DNA is TGTGCCGTGTCCAGGGCGTATTCGGCCCTTCTTAATGAAAAACTGTTTTTT.

The rearrangement joins TRBV12-5 to TRBJ2-3, with 11 nucleotides matching TRBD2. The CDR3 is 17 residues long. The germline V gene has CDR1 LGHNT and CDR2 FRNRAP. The V gene end was trimmed by 4 bases and the J gene end by 2 bases; junction bases not matched to a gene: 8. In nucleotides, the CDR3 is TGTGCTAGTGGTTCGCCCCTAGCGGGGGGACCCACAGATACGCAGTATTTT. It yields the protein CASGSPLAGGPTDTQYF.

The J gene is TRBJ1-5, the V gene TRBV5-5, with D possibly TRBD1 on 6 matching bases. V was trimmed by 1 base and J by 4 bases, leaving 6 bases between them. Germline V gene data show CDR1 as SGHKS and CDR2 as YYEKEE (reference sequence). This CDR3 is built from 13 residues. The CDR3 nucleotides are TGTGCCAGCAGCTTGAGGGGGAATCAGCCCCAGCATTTT. Translated, it gives CASSLRGNQPQHF.

The chain joins TRBV5-1 to TRBJ2-7; 9 bases line up with TRBD1. Germline V gene data show CDR1 as SGHRS and CDR2 as YFSETQ. With 8 bases clipped from V and 5 bases from J, the junction kept 8 bases outside the gene matches. The CDR3 is 13 amino acids. CDR3 nucleotides: TGCGCCAGTCGCGGGACAGGGAGGCACGAGCAGTACTTC. Its translation is CASRGTGRHEQYF.

The chain links TRBV5-1 to TRBJ2-3, with 10 bases matching TRBD2. The germline V gene has CDR1 SGHRS and CDR2 YFSETQ. The J segment lost 2 bases and the V segment lost 0 bases, leaving 3 bases of the junction unmatched. This CDR3 contains 16 residues. The CDR3 is CASSLGTSGSTDTQYF. The CDR3 bases are TGCGCCAGCAGCTTGGGGACTAGCGGTTCCACAGATACGCAGTATTTT.

The genes are TRBV19 and TRBJ1-5, with D possibly being TRBD1 (5 bases). Trimming cost V 0 bases and J 0 bases, with 9 bases left between them. CDR1 is LNHDA and CDR2 is SQIVND in the germline V gene (reference sequence). The CDR3 covers 16 residues. CDR3 in amino acids: CASSIEGEVSNQPQHF. For the CDR3, the DNA is TGTGCCAGTAGTATAGAGGGGGAGGTTAGCAATCAGCCCCAGCATTTT.

The chain is built from TRBV11-2 and TRBJ2-3; 7 nucleotides line up with TRBD2. Trimming took 7 bases from V and 2 from J; bases not matched to a gene: 9. Looked up from germline, CDR1 is SGHAT and CDR2 is FQNNGV. This CDR3 is built from 15 residues. The CDR3 nucleotides read TGTGCCAGCACGTCCGGGGGGACTTACACAGATACGCAGTATTTT. Translated: CASTSGGTYTDTQYF.

The count of this clone is one. The rearrangement links TRBV2 to TRBJ2-1; the match to TRBD2 covers 13 bases. The germline V gene has CDR1 SNHLY and CDR2 FYNNEI. There are 15 residues in the CDR3. V was clipped by 6 bases and J by 7 bases; unmatched bases: 6. The CDR3 DNA reads as TGTGCCAGCAGGACGACTAGCGGGGGGAGTAATGAGCAGTTCTTC. It yields the protein CASRTTSGGSNEQFF.

The V gene is TRBV14, the J gene TRBJ1-6; a possible D gene is TRBD1 (5 bases). Germline V lookup: CDR1 SGHDN, CDR2 FVKESK. The CDR3 is 18 amino acids. Trimming took off 4 bases at V and 4 bases at J, with 20 bases between the two ends. DNA for the CDR3: TGTGCCAGCAGCCGCACCCCTGGGGGGGAGGTGTATAATTCACCCCTCCACTTT. Translation gives CASSRTPGGEVYNSPLHF.

This clone was counted once. The chain joins TRBV29-1 to TRBJ2-5, with TRBD2 as a possible D gene (5 bases). The CDR3 contains 13 residues. The germline gives CDR1 SQVTM, CDR2 ANQGSEA. V was cut by 4 bases and J by 1 base, with 10 bases left in between. CDR3 amino acids: CSVAPGVQETQYF. CDR3 coding DNA: TGCAGCGTTGCCCCCGGGGTCCAAGAGACCCAGTACTTC.

The V and J genes are TRBV5-1 and TRBJ1-1; 8 bases map to TRBD1. Germline CDR1 SGHRS, CDR2 YFSETQ. Unmatched junction bases numbered 14, after V lost 4 bases and J lost 6 bases. This CDR3 comprises 16 residues. This CDR3 reads CASSRTTTTGASEAFF. CDR3 in DNA: TGCGCCAGCAGCCGAACAACGACGACAGGGGCATCTGAAGCTTTCTTT.

This clone appeared a few times. V and J are TRBV3-1 (or the pseudogene TRBV3-2) and TRBJ1-5; TRBD1 might be the D (5 bases). The germline V gene has CDR1 LGHDT and CDR2 YNNKEL (reference sequence). The CDR3 length is 16 residues. V was trimmed by 2 bases and J by 4 bases, leaving 15 bases between them. As DNA, the CDR3 is TGTGCCAGCAGCCAAAGTAGTTCACGGGGGAATCAGCCCCAGCATTTT. This gives the protein CASSQSSSRGNQPQHF.

The J gene is TRBJ1-2, the V gene TRBV5-1; no firm D call. This CDR3 has 13 amino acids. Trimming cost V 2 bases and J 1 base, with 6 bases left between them. CDR1 SGHRS and CDR2 YFSETQ come from the germline V gene. CDR3 sequence: CASSFSSNYGYTF. The DNA for the CDR3 is TGCGCCAGCAGCTTCTCCAGTAACTATGGCTACACCTTC.

The chain carries TRBV18 and TRBJ2-7; no reliable D call. Per the germline V gene, CDR1 is KGHSH and CDR2 is LQKENI. Trimming took 3 bases from V and 0 from J, leaving 9 bases between them. The CDR3 loop spans 14 amino acids. In nucleotides, the CDR3 is TGTGCCAGCTCACCGGGCAGAAACTCCTACGAGCAGTACTTC. Translating it yields CASSPGRNSYEQYF.

In its sample, this clone was seen once. The chain has TRBV11-2 and TRBJ2-1, with D possibly matching TRBD1 (5 bases). The CDR3 is made up of 13 amino acids. V was clipped by 4 bases and J by 9 bases, with 13 bases between them. Germline-derived CDR1 and CDR2 are SGHAT and FQNNGV. The CDR3 nucleotides read TGTGCCAGCAGCTCCCGGACACCGCCTGAGCAGTTCTTC. Amino acids: CASSSRTPPEQFF. The variable domain in full, completed from reference TRBV11-2 and TRBJ2-1, reads EAGVAQSPRYKIIEKRQSVAFWCNPISGHATLYWYQQILGQGPKLLIQFQNNGVVDDSQLPKDRFSAERLKGVDSTLKIQPAKLEDSAVYLCASSSRTPPEQFFGPGTRLTVL.

The J gene is TRBJ2-3, the V gene TRBV6-5; D remains unclear. V was shortened by 6 bases and J by 5 bases, with 6 bases between the two germline ends. Per germline, CDR1 MNHEY and CDR2 SVGAGI. The CDR3 is 11 residues long. CDR3 loop: CASRLLDTQYF. For the CDR3, the DNA is TGTGCCAGCAGACTCCTAGATACGCAGTATTTT.

The V call is TRBV18, the J call TRBJ1-1; weak D call: TRBD1 (6 bases). V was shortened by 3 bases and J by 4 bases, with 9 bases between the two germline ends. This CDR3 spans 13 amino acids. Germline V gene lookup returns CDR1 KGHSH and CDR2 LQKENI. The DNA of the CDR3 is TGTGCCAGCTCACCTACAGGGTCCACTGAAGCTTTCTTT. Translating gives CASSPTGSTEAFF.

This clone has more than one count but fewer than ten. The CDR3, as DNA: TGTGCCAGCAGCTTAAGTGGACAGGCCATAGGGGGCTACACCTTC. This translates into CASSLSGQAIGGYTF. V usage is TRBV7-2 and J usage is TRBJ1-2, with 7 bases that match TRBD1. The CDR3 loop spans 15 amino acids. V shed 2 bases, J shed 8 bases, and the junction held 11 bases outside the gene matches. Looked up from germline, CDR1 is SGHTA and CDR2 is FQGNSA.

The V call is TRBV9, the J call TRBJ2-1; 11 nucleotides line up with TRBD2. Trimming at V came to 8 bases and at J to 5 bases, leaving 12 bases not matched to a gene. Germline V CDR1 and CDR2: SGDLS, YYNGEE. The CDR3 length is 16 residues. CDR3 in DNA: TGTGCCAGTACGGGGCTTCTAGCGGGGGGTAACAATGAGCAGTTCTTC. Translating gives CASTGLLAGGNNEQFF.

J is TRBJ1-5 and V is TRBV3-1 (or the pseudogene TRBV3-2), with no clear D. Trimming took off 3 bases at V and 3 bases at J, with 6 bases between the two ends. This CDR3 contains 13 residues. The germline gives CDR1 LGHDT, CDR2 YNNKEL (reference sequence). CDR3 sequence (DNA): TGTGCCAGCAGCCACGGACTCAATCAGCCCCAGCATTTT. Translated: CASSHGLNQPQHF.

The genes are TRBV24-1 and TRBJ2-3, with TRBD1 matching over 8 bases. After removal of 10 bases from V and 5 bases from J, the junction contained 13 bases not matched to a gene. In germline, CDR1 is KGHDR, CDR2 SFDVKD. The CDR3 is 15 amino acids. The CDR3 sequence is CATVAGQAKGDTQYF. CDR3 sequence (DNA): TGTGCCACTGTCGCGGGACAGGCAAAAGGAGATACGCAGTATTTT.

The V and J genes are TRBV5-5 and TRBJ2-1; the D is unclear. The V gene's germline CDR1 is SGHKS and CDR2 YYEKEE (reference sequence). V dropped 0 bases and J dropped 10 bases, with 20 bases sitting between them. CDR3 length: 16 amino acids. CDR3 in amino acids: CASSLASLFLRSEQFF. The CDR3 DNA reads as TGTGCCAGCAGCTTGGCCTCGTTATTTTTGCGCTCGGAGCAGTTCTTC.

This sequence joins TRBV5-1 and TRBJ2-7; tentatively, D is TRBD2 (6 bases). Per germline, CDR1 SGHRS and CDR2 YFSETQ. The V end lost 1 base, the J end lost 3 bases, and 17 bases lay between the germline ends. The CDR3 spans 16 residues. The CDR3 DNA reads as TGCGCCAGCAGCTTGAGAGGGGCGGGACCGATCTACGAGCAGTACTTC. This sequence encodes CASSLRGAGPIYEQYF.